The 8 T cell receptor beta chains below come from one sample, sequenced in a study of shared clonotypes between healthy human individuals. Libraries were prepared by immunoSEQ multiplex PCR; TCRdb keeps only in-frame clonotypes and omits some of them. Found here are 2 million to 2.5 million clones, more than 90% of them singletons; the top ten hold more than 0.1%. Sequenced material: naive CD4+ T cells sorted from blood. The subset was: CD45RA+ positively selected. These receptors were collected from a man aged 18 to 29 in good health.

To note about this clone: Different DNA sequences within this sample yield the same CDR3. The CDR3 region has the DNA TGTGCCAGCAGTGCAGGGTATGAGCAGTTCTTC. This sequence encodes CASSAGYEQFF. The chain employs TRBV25-1 and TRBJ2-1, with a tentative D call TRBD1 (5 bases). The V gene's germline CDR1 is MGHDK and CDR2 SYGVNS. Trimming pared 4 bases from V and 8 bases from J, leaving 6 bases between. The CDR3 sequence is 11 residues long.

In this sample, this clone turned up once. The V gene is TRBV30, the J gene TRBJ2-2; D is ambiguous. There are 12 residues in the CDR3. Trimming stripped 4 bases from V and 2 bases from J, with 5 bases between. CDR1 and CDR2 from the germline V gene are GTSNPN and SVGIG (reference sequence). For the CDR3, the DNA is TGTGCCTGGAACTTAAACACCGGGGAGCTGTTTTTT. Protein product: CAWNLNTGELFF.

The chain joins TRBV28 to TRBJ2-7, with D perhaps matching TRBD1 (6 bases). CDR1 is MDHEN, CDR2 SYDVKM, per germline. V shed 5 bases and J shed 2 bases, with 13 bases lying between them. The CDR3 is 14 amino acids. The CDR3 DNA reads TGTGCCAGCAGTACGTACAGGGCCGCCTACGAGCAGTACTTC. Its translation is CASSTYRAAYEQYF.

The rearrangement uses TRBV10-3 and TRBJ2-3; no firm D call. V was shortened by 4 bases and J by 4 bases, with 12 bases between the two germline ends. The CDR3 runs 14 residues. In germline, CDR1 is ENHRY, CDR2 SYGVKD. CDR3 sequence (DNA): TGTGCCATCAGTGCCCCCCACGACCCAGATACGCAGTATTTT. Amino acid sequence: CAISAPHDPDTQYF.

This chain connects TRBV19 to TRBJ2-3; D not resolved. Germline loops: CDR1 LNHDA, CDR2 SQIVND (reference sequence). The CDR3 covers 13 residues. V lost 6 bases and J 3 bases, leaving 10 bases between the germline ends. CDR3 residues: CASRTRQTDTQYF. The DNA of the CDR3 is TGTGCCAGTAGAACCAGACAAACAGATACGCAGTATTTT.

For the CDR3, the DNA is TGCAGTGCCCCGGGCCTGGAGACCCAGTACTTC. Translated, it gives CSAPGLETQYF. V is TRBV20-1 and J is TRBJ2-5; D unresolved. From germline, CDR1 is DFQATT and CDR2 SNEGSKA (reference sequence). The CDR3 is made up of 11 amino acids. V lost 6 bases and J 5 bases, leaving 10 bases between the germline ends.

The rearrangement uses TRBV7-9 and TRBJ1-1; TRBD1 matches 7 bases. The CDR3 is 11 residues long. Per the germline V gene, CDR1 is SEHNR and CDR2 is FQNEAQ (reference sequence). V dropped 11 bases and J dropped 6; count of bases not matched to a gene: 6. CDR3 amino acids: CAGATGAEAFF. CDR3 in DNA: TGTGCCGGGGCCACAGGGGCTGAAGCTTTCTTT.

The V and J genes are TRBV30 and TRBJ1-5; 8 bases are a match to TRBD1. Germline assignment: CDR1 GTSNPN and CDR2 SVGIG (reference sequence). The CDR3 has 15 amino acids. V lost 6 bases and J lost 0; bases outside the gene matches: 7. CDR3 sequence: CACTRTGNSNQPQHF. For the CDR3, the DNA is TGTGCCTGCACCCGGACAGGGAATAGCAATCAGCCCCAGCATTTT.